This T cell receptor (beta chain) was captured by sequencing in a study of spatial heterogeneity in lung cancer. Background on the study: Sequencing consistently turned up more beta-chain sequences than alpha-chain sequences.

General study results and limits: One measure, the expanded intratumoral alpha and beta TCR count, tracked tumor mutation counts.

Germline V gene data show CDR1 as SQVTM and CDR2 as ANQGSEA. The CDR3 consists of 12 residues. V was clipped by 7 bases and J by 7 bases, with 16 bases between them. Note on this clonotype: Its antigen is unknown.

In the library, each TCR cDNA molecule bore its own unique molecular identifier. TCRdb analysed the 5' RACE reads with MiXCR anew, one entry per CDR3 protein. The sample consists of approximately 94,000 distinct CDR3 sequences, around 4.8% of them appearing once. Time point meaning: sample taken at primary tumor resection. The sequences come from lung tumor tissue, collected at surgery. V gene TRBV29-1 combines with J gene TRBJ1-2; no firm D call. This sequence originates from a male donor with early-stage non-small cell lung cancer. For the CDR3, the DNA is TGCAGCGCTGGACTGGCGGGGAGTGGCTACACCTTC. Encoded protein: CSAGLAGSGYTF.